The 28 T cell receptor beta chains presented below share a single source sample, sequenced in a study of CD4 and CD8 cells across lung adenocarcinoma regions. Each CDR3 protein is one row after TCRdb ran MiXCR on the PCR reads. The sample has around 20,000 distinct CDR3 sequences; roughly half are singletons. The sample comprised CD8+ T cells from the center of a lung tumor. All receptors come from a female donor with lung adenocarcinoma. The CD4 and CD8 labels of this study may be unreliable.

The chain couples TRBV12-3 or TRBV12-4 to TRBJ1-1, with 7 bases matching TRBD1. V lost 3 bases and J lost 4; bases outside the gene matches: 2. This CDR3 has 13 amino acids. The CDR3 spells CASSFPGGTEAFF. The CDR3 DNA reads as TGTGCCAGCAGTTTTCCAGGGGGCACTGAAGCTTTCTTT.

V is TRBV6-1 and J is TRBJ2-5; unclear D gene. Trimming removed 6 bases at V and 4 bases at J, with 12 bases between. This CDR3 contains 13 residues. Germline V gene data show CDR1 as MNHNS and CDR2 as SASEGT. The CDR3 loop reads CASSWGIRETQYF. CDR3 bases: TGTGCCAGCAGCTGGGGTATCCGAGAGACCCAGTACTTC.

Written as DNA, the CDR3 is TGTGCCAGCAGTTACTCGAGAGGGGGCGGTACGCAGTATTTT. Amino acid sequence: CASSYSRGGGTQYF. The chain has TRBV6-5 and TRBJ2-3; 7 positions match TRBD1. Germline-derived CDR1 and CDR2 are MNHEY and SVGAGI. The CDR3 length is 14 residues. Losses at the gene ends were 0 bases for V and 8 bases for J; bases not matched to a gene: 5.

This clonotype was seen a few times. V and J are TRBV9 and TRBJ2-1; 8 nucleotides line up with TRBD1. This CDR3 has 15 amino acids. Germline loops: CDR1 SGDLS, CDR2 YYNGEE. J gave up 4 bases and V 3 bases, and 6 bases lay outside the gene matches. The CDR3 reads CASSARTGFYNEQFF. The CDR3 DNA follows: TGTGCCAGCAGCGCTCGGACAGGGTTTTACAATGAGCAGTTCTTC.

This clonotype is medium-sized (0.01 to 0.1%) in the sample. This chain links TRBV6-5 with TRBJ2-1, with 11 bases matching TRBD2. The CDR3 contains 15 residues. Germline values: CDR1 MNHEY, CDR2 SVGAGI. Trimming at V came to 0 bases and at J to 6 bases, leaving 1 base not matched to a gene. The CDR3 sequence is CASSYSSGRANEQFF. The CDR3, as DNA: TGTGCCAGCAGTTACTCTAGCGGGAGGGCCAATGAGCAGTTCTTC.

V gene TRBV4-1 combines with J gene TRBJ1-2, with D maybe TRBD1 (5 bases). CDR1 MGHRA and CDR2 YSYEKL come from the germline V gene. Trimming stripped 0 bases from V and 1 base from J, with 9 bases between. This CDR3 is built from 15 residues. CDR3 nucleotides: TGCGCCAGCAGCCAAGATCGTCAGGGTAACTATGGCTACACCTTC. Protein sequence: CASSQDRQGNYGYTF.

V and J are TRBV6-4 and TRBJ2-2; D unclear. CDR3 size: 14 residues. Germline CDR1 reads MRHNA; CDR2 reads SNTAGT. V was trimmed by 0 bases and J by 2 bases, leaving 4 bases between them. CDR3 in amino acids: CASSDSGNTGELFF. For the CDR3, the DNA is TGTGCCAGCAGTGACTCAGGCAACACCGGGGAGCTGTTTTTT.

In this sample, this clonotype turned up many times. The chain uses TRBV20-1 and TRBJ2-3, with D tentatively TRBD1 or TRBD2 (5 bases each). V shed 1 base and J shed 2 bases, with 13 bases lying between them. This CDR3 has 15 residues. Germline values: CDR1 DFQATT, CDR2 SNEGSKA (reference sequence). This chain's CDR3 is CSARVGEVDTDTQYF. The CDR3, as DNA: TGCAGTGCTAGAGTGGGGGAAGTGGACACAGATACGCAGTATTTT.

This clonotype occurred many times. The rearrangement uses TRBV6-1 and TRBJ2-7; D is undetermined. The CDR3 length is 12 residues. Trimming removed 3 bases from V and 7 bases from J, with 10 bases in between. Germline V CDR1 and CDR2: MNHNS, SASEGT. The CDR3 loop reads CASSEALTEQYF. The CDR3 region has the DNA TGTGCCAGCAGTGAGGCCCTGACGGAGCAGTACTTC.

This clonotype was seen many times. V gene TRBV6-1 combines with J gene TRBJ2-5; 7 positions agree with TRBD2. V was pared by 3 bases and J by 5 bases, with 12 bases of the junction left unmatched. CDR1 is MNHNS, CDR2 SASEGT, per germline. CDR3 size: 16 residues. The CDR3 reads CASSEVPGLGRETQYF. The CDR3 DNA reads as TGTGCCAGCAGTGAGGTTCCCGGACTAGGGAGGGAGACCCAGTACTTC.

This clonotype has a count of ten or more. The genes are TRBV27 and TRBJ2-1; 9 nucleotides align to TRBD1. J lost 7 bases, V lost 6 bases, and 10 bases had no gene match. The CDR3 extends over 15 amino acids. Germline assignment: CDR1 MNHEY and CDR2 SMNVEV (reference sequence). For the CDR3, the DNA is TGTGCCAGCAGCCCAGGGGGGACAGGGAGAAATGAGCAGTTCTTC. Translated: CASSPGGTGRNEQFF.

This clonotype is labeled as medium-sized. Germline and junction disagree at one end, which may indicate a read error. The J gene is TRBJ2-2, the V gene TRBV7-7, with D possibly being TRBD1 (9 bases). The CDR3 is made up of 17 amino acids. The germline V gene has CDR1 SSHAT and CDR2 FNYEAQ (reference sequence). CDR3 nucleotides: TGTGCTAGCAGCGGGGGATCGGGACAGGGGAACACCGGGGAGCTGTTTTTT. Its protein is CASSGGSGQGNTGELFF.

This chain links TRBV5-1 with TRBJ1-1; D is undetermined. V shed 0 bases and J shed 11 bases, with 14 bases lying between them. The CDR3 consists of 13 residues. CDR1 is SGHRS, CDR2 YFSETQ, per germline. The CDR3 nucleotides read TGCGCCAGCAGCTTGGACGCCAGCTTGGACGCTTTCTTT. Its translation: CASSLDASLDAFF.

The sample holds a few counts of this clonotype. The chain has TRBV6-4 and TRBJ2-1; D may be TRBD2 (6 bases). The CDR3 is 12 amino acids. Per germline, CDR1 MRHNA and CDR2 SNTAGT. Trimming shortened V by 9 bases and J by 9 bases, and 15 bases separated the two germline ends. CDR3 nucleotide sequence: TGTGCCAGTCGAGTGCCCGGGGGTGAGCAGTTCTTC. Translation: CASRVPGGEQFF.

This clonotype was picked up many times. This sequence joins TRBV10-3 and TRBJ2-1, with 13 positions matching TRBD2. The J call is uncertain, as TRBJ2-7 better fits the DNA end. CDR1 ENHRY and CDR2 SYGVKD come from the germline V gene. The CDR3 runs to 16 residues. In DNA form, the CDR3 reads TGTGCCATCAGTGCGGTCCCGGGACTAGCGGGAAGGGAGCAGTACTTC. Protein sequence: CAISAVPGLAGREQYF.

The genes are TRBV10-1 and TRBJ2-3; TRBD2 agrees at 8 bases. There are 14 residues in the CDR3. From germline, CDR1 is WNHNN and CDR2 SYGVQD (reference sequence). The ends lost 2 bases at V and 5 bases at J; junction bases unmatched: 3. The CDR3 sequence is CASSEGLAGDTQYF. The CDR3 DNA sequence: TGCGCCAGCAGTGAGGGTCTAGCGGGAGATACGCAGTATTTT.

The chain links TRBV7-9 to TRBJ2-3; no firm D call. The CDR3 consists of 14 residues. The V end was cut by 5 bases, the J end by 6 bases, with 15 bases between. Looked up from germline, CDR1 is SEHNR and CDR2 is FQNEAQ (reference sequence). CDR3 coding DNA: TGTGCCAGCAGCCCTTTGGTTGGGCCCGATACGCAGTATTTT. It specifies CASSPLVGPDTQYF.

J is TRBJ2-1 and V is TRBV25-1; 7 bases agree with TRBD1. The DNA matches TRBJ2-7 better at its end, which makes the J call doubtful. Germline CDR1 is MGHDK and CDR2 is SYGVNS. The CDR3 has 16 residues. The CDR3 nucleotides are TGTGCCAGCAGTGAAAACGACAGGGAAGGATCCTACGAGCAGTACTTC. Translating it yields CASSENDREGSYEQYF.

The J gene is TRBJ2-1, the V gene TRBV6-1; D might be TRBD2 (6 bases). The J call could be wrong; TRBJ2-5 is a better fit for the DNA end. The CDR3 loop spans 14 amino acids. CDR1 MNHNS and CDR2 SASEGT come from the germline V gene. Here the CDR3 reads CASSDPGLWETQYF. The CDR3 region has the DNA TGTGCCAGCAGTGACCCGGGACTTTGGGAGACCCAGTACTTC.

The V call is TRBV30, the J call TRBJ2-2, with 8 bases aligning to TRBD1. The CDR3 spans 13 residues. Germline V gives CDR1 GTSNPN, CDR2 SVGIG (reference sequence). V dropped 2 bases and J dropped 6; count of bases not matched to a gene: 2. CDR3 loop: CAWSRTGSGELFF. The CDR3 DNA reads TGTGCCTGGAGTCGGACAGGGTCCGGGGAGCTGTTTTTT. The full variable domain, in which reference TRBV30 and TRBJ2-2 provide the parts outside the CDR3, is SQTIHQWPATLVQPVGSPLSLECTVEGTSNPNLYWYRQAAGRGLQLLFYSVGIGQISSEVPQNLSASRPQDRQFILSSKKLLLSDSGFYLCAWSRTGSGELFFGEGSRLTVL.

This clonotype rates as medium-sized (0.01 to 0.1%). The chain is built from TRBV6-1 and TRBJ1-2; D is undetermined. V lost 1 base, J lost 8 bases, and 14 bases lay in between. The germline V gene encodes CDR1 MNHNS and CDR2 SASEGT. This CDR3 comprises 14 residues. The CDR3 here is CASSEGSGSRGYTF. The CDR3 DNA reads as TGTGCCAGCAGTGAAGGTTCGGGATCTAGAGGCTACACCTTC.

To note about this clonotype: A junction end diverges from the germline sequence, so it may reflect a read error. The chain employs TRBV10-1 and TRBJ2-4, with D possibly TRBD2 on 6 matching bases. This CDR3 region has 15 residues. CDR1 and CDR2 (germline): WNHNN, SYGVQD (reference sequence). The CDR3 sequence: CASSPGRGDKNMQYF. Written as DNA, the CDR3 is TGCGCCAGCAGTCCGGGGCGGGGAGACAAAAACATGCAGTACTTC.

The sample holds a few counts of this clonotype. The V call is TRBV20-1, the J call TRBJ2-1, with 7 nucleotides matching TRBD2. The CDR3 spans 14 residues. Germline CDR1 DFQATT, CDR2 SNEGSKA (reference sequence). J was trimmed by 5 bases and V by 0 bases; bases with no gene match: 4. The CDR3 bases are TGCAGTGCTAGAGATTTGCGGGAGCACAATGAGCAGTTCTTC. Translation: CSARDLREHNEQFF.

About this clonotype itself: Germline and junction disagree at one end, which may indicate a read error. This chain connects TRBV6-4 to TRBJ2-3, with D perhaps TRBD1 (6 bases). This CDR3 spans 15 amino acids. The V gene's germline CDR1 is MRHNA and CDR2 SNTAGT. In DNA form, the CDR3 reads TGTGCCAGCAGTGAGGAGGCAGGGGCCGAAGACATGCAGTATTTC. This gives the protein CASSEEAGAEDMQYF.

This sequence joins TRBV10-1 and TRBJ2-5, with TRBD2 as a possible D gene (6 bases). V was shortened by 9 bases and J by 11 bases, with 28 bases between the two germline ends. The CDR3 length is 15 residues. CDR1 is WNHNN, CDR2 SYGVQD, per germline (reference sequence). The CDR3 coding sequence is TGCGCCAGGGGGCCCGGGTGGCGGGACCCAGATACGCAGTACTTC. Amino acid sequence: CARGPGWRDPDTQYF.

A word on this clonotype: A much larger clone is a single base away; this may be a read error. The CDR3 does not close with the conserved phenylalanine or tryptophan, likely indicating a read error. This sequence joins TRBV6-5 and TRBJ2-1; weak D call: TRBD2 (6 bases). Matching the DNA end better, TRBJ2-7 makes the J call doubtful. The germline V gene has CDR1 MNHEY and CDR2 SVGAGI. This CDR3 has 17 residues. The CDR3 DNA sequence: TGTGCCAGCAGTTATAATTCCCCGGCGCGGGGTTACAATGAGCAGTACTTA. Translated, it gives CASSYNSPARGYNEQYL.

The CDR3: CASRRSGSVAGELFF. For the CDR3, the DNA is TGTGCCAGCAGAAGGAGCGGGAGTGTGGCCGGGGAGCTGTTTTTT. This sequence joins TRBV6-1 and TRBJ2-2; 8 bases fit TRBD2. The CDR3 runs 15 residues. The junction had 9 bases not matched to a gene; V was cut back by 6 bases and J by 6 bases. CDR1 and CDR2 from the germline V gene are MNHNS and SASEGT.

Only a few counts were recorded for this clonotype. The CDR3 spells CASRVSWGARDEAFF. In nucleotides, the CDR3 is TGTGCCAGCCGGGTGAGTTGGGGGGCGCGCGATGAAGCTTTCTTT. The chain combines TRBV6-1 with TRBJ1-1; D may be TRBD1 (6 bases). CDR1 is MNHNS and CDR2 is SASEGT in the germline V gene. Trimming took 8 bases from V and 7 from J, leaving 23 bases between them. The CDR3 is 15 residues long.